The 17 T cell receptor beta chains below come from one sample, sequenced in a study of T cells in women clearing cervical HPV infection. Method: immunoSEQ multiplex PCR; TCRdb's copy keeps in-frame clones and lacks some. The data include 20,000 to 25,000 clones; the top ten clones carry roughly 3.5%. Specimen: blood buffy coat. The source is a woman between 18 and 69 years old with a cervical HPV16 infection that either progressed to CIN3+ or cleared (not recorded which).

Of note for this clone: The read gets to within 3 residues of the CDR3 end, and the germline J gene fills in the rest. The chain has TRBV19 and TRBJ2-7; 9 nucleotides match TRBD1. V trimming: 3 bases; J trimming: 0 bases; junction bases outside the gene matches: 6. The length of the CDR3 is 16 residues. Germline CDR1 is LNHDA and CDR2 is SQIVND (reference sequence). CDR3 sequence reads: CASSIYGQGSSYEQYF. The sequenced part of the CDR3 DNA is TGTGCCAGTAGTATTTACGGACAGGGGAGCTCCTACGAG.

Comments on this clone: The read ends 3 residues early relative to the CDR3; the germline J gene fills the gap. The rearrangement joins TRBV28 to TRBJ1-2; possibly TRBD1 for D (5 bases). The germline CDR1 and CDR2 sequences are MDHEN and SYDVKM. The CDR3 has 11 amino acids. CDR3 bases read: TGTGCCAGCAGTTTGGACATGAGC. It specifies CASSLDMS. The full CDR3 is CASSLDMSYTF.

As concerns this clone: From the germline J gene comes the end of the CDR3, since the read stops 3 residues before it. The rearrangement links TRBV18 to TRBJ1-4; 9 nucleotides match TRBD1. This CDR3 is 16 amino acids long. V shed 3 bases and J 8 bases; nucleotides not matched to a gene: 10. CDR1 is KGHSH, CDR2 LQKENI, per germline. The CDR3 sequence: CASSPTGGRRDEKLFF. CDR3 DNA, as far as it was read: TGTGCCAGCTCACCGACAGGGGGAAGGCGAGACGAAAAA. Together with reference TRBV18 and TRBJ1-4, the CDR3 gives the full variable domain: NAGVMQNPRHLVRRRGQEARLRCSPMKGHSHVYWYRQLPEEGLKFMVYLQKENIIDESGMPKERFSAEFPKEGPSILRIQQVVRGDSAAYFCASSPTGGRRDEKLFFGSGTQLSVL.

Regarding this clone: The DNA ends 3 residues before the CDR3 does, and the rest of the CDR3 is filled in from the germline J gene. V gene TRBV6-1 combines with J gene TRBJ2-7; D ambiguous. The CDR3 extends over 15 amino acids. Trimming shortened V by 3 bases and J by 0 bases, and 12 bases separated the two germline ends. Germline V CDR1 and CDR2: MNHNS, SASEGT. CDR3 amino acids: CASSDSTAISYEQYF. The sequenced part of the CDR3 DNA is TGTGCCAGCAGTGATTCTACAGCAATCTCCTACGAG.

Remarks on this clone: The DNA ends 3 residues before the CDR3 does, and the rest of the CDR3 is filled in from the germline J gene. The V gene is TRBV6-2 or TRBV6-3, the J gene TRBJ1-2; a possible D gene is TRBD1 (6 bases). The CDR3 length is 12 residues. V lost 7 bases and J 4 bases, leaving 10 bases between the germline ends. Germline values: CDR1 MNHEY, CDR2 SVGEGT. The CDR3 here is CASTPDSYGYTF. The CDR3 DNA, read in part, is TGTGCCAGCACCCCGGACAGCTATGGC.

Regarding this clone: With the read ending 3 residues before the CDR3 end, the germline J gene is used to fill in that end. The rearrangement uses TRBV5-6 and TRBJ1-1; TRBD1 is a possible D gene (5 bases). The V and J ends lost 4 bases and 0 bases respectively, with 13 bases between them. The CDR3 is 15 residues long. Germline V lookup: CDR1 SGHDT, CDR2 YYEEEE. Here the CDR3 reads CASSRLTELNTEAFF. CDR3 DNA (partial): TGTGCCAGCAGCCGCCTGACAGAGTTGAACACTGAA.

On this clone itself: The CDR3 extends 3 residues past the end of the read, so its final part is completed from the germline J gene. The chain links TRBV20-1 to TRBJ2-1; 8 bases fit TRBD2. The CDR3 length is 17 residues. Germline V gene lookup returns CDR1 DFQATT and CDR2 SNEGSKA (reference sequence). Unmatched junction bases numbered 13, after V lost 3 bases and J lost 3 bases. The CDR3 sequence: CSASSGRATLGYNEQFF. The CDR3 bases that were read are TGCAGTGCTAGCAGCGGGAGAGCTACATTGGGCTACAATGAG.

On this clone: The CDR3 is cut off 3 residues early in the read; its end comes from the germline J gene. This rearrangement joins TRBV5-1 to TRBJ2-5; 9 nucleotides agree with TRBD1. This CDR3 spans 16 amino acids. V trimming: 4 bases; J trimming: 5 bases; junction bases outside the gene matches: 12. Germline values: CDR1 SGHRS, CDR2 YFSETQ. The sequenced CDR3 bases are TGCGCCAGCAGCATCCAACCGGGACAGGGACCGGAGACC. Translated, it gives CASSIQPGQGPET. The whole CDR3 is CASSIQPGQGPETQYF. The whole variable domain, remainder taken from reference TRBV5-1 and TRBJ2-5, is KAGVTQTPRYLIKTRGQQVTLSCSPISGHRSVSWYQQTPGQGLQFLFEYFSETQRNKGNFPGRFSGRQFSNSRSEMNVSTLELGDSALYLCASSIQPGQGPETQYFGPGTRLLVL.

Comment on this clone: The sequence runs out 3 residues before the end of the CDR3; the remainder is reconstructed from the germline J gene. The gene calls are TRBV6-2 or TRBV6-3 and TRBJ2-7; D is ambiguous. Germline V gene sequence: CDR1 MNHEY, CDR2 SVGEGT. The CDR3 spans 11 residues. V lost 5 bases and J 3 bases, leaving 5 bases between the germline ends. The CDR3 spells CASSGHYEQYF. The sequenced part of the CDR3 DNA is TGTGCCAGCAGTGGCCACTACGAG.

A word on this clone: Read sequence stops 3 residues before the CDR3 end, and the germline J gene provides the missing end. The chain uses TRBV6-2 or TRBV6-3 and TRBJ2-5, with D hard to call. The V gene's germline CDR1 is MNHEY and CDR2 SVGEGT. V shed 7 bases and J shed 5 bases, with 5 bases lying between them. The CDR3 is 10 amino acids. The CDR3 sequence: CASIGETQYF. The CDR3 bases that were read are TGTGCCAGCATCGGGGAGACC.

Regarding this clone: The read comes to an end 3 residues before the CDR3 does, leaving the germline J gene to fill in the end. The rearrangement uses TRBV13 and TRBJ1-2; D is unclear. The CDR3 runs 14 residues. Germline CDR1 reads PRHDT; CDR2 reads FYEKMQ (reference sequence). Trimming took off 0 bases at V and 2 bases at J, with 7 bases between the two ends. The CDR3 protein is CASSLGTANYGYTF. The CDR3 bases that were read are TGTGCCAGCAGCTTAGGAACAGCAAACTATGGC.

Comment on this clone: The CDR3 extends 3 residues past the end of the read, so its final part is completed from the germline J gene. The V gene is TRBV19, the J gene TRBJ2-3, with 9 bases lining up with TRBD2. The V segment lost 10 bases and the J segment 0 bases; nucleotides outside the gene matches: 5. The V gene's germline CDR1 is LNHDA and CDR2 SQIVND (reference sequence). The CDR3 extends over 14 amino acids. The CDR3 sequence is CATSTSGSTDTQYF. The covered CDR3 bases are TGTGCCACCTCGACTAGCGGAAGCACAGATACG.

With regard to this clone: Read data end 3 residues before the CDR3 end; the end is taken from the germline J gene. The V gene is TRBV2, the J gene TRBJ2-1; D is unclear. The germline CDR1 and CDR2 sequences are SNHLY and FYNNEI. The CDR3 has 16 residues. The V gene lost 2 bases and the J gene lost 0 bases, with 11 bases spanning the gap. The covered CDR3 bases are TGTGCCAGCAGTGAACGCCGTGACAACTCCTACAATGAG. Protein: CASSERRDNSYNE. The complete CDR3 protein is CASSERRDNSYNEQFF.

About this clone itself: The DNA ends 3 residues before the CDR3 does, and the rest of the CDR3 is filled in from the germline J gene. The chain recombines TRBV6-2 or TRBV6-3 with TRBJ2-6; maybe TRBD2 (6 bases). There are 15 residues in the CDR3. The V end was cut by 4 bases, the J end by 0 bases, with 7 bases between. CDR1 MNHEY and CDR2 SVGEGT come from the germline V gene. CDR3 DNA, as far as it was read: TGTGCCAGCAGTTGGCGGGGCTCTGGGGCCAACGTC. This encodes CASSWRGSGANV. The full-length CDR3 reads as CASSWRGSGANVLTF.

To note about this clone: Read data end 3 residues before the CDR3 end; the end is taken from the germline J gene. The gene calls are TRBV5-6 and TRBJ2-4; TRBD1 is a possible D gene (6 bases). Germline assignment: CDR1 SGHDT and CDR2 YYEEEE. V was shortened by 0 bases and J by 5 bases, with 9 bases between the two germline ends. The CDR3 runs 14 residues. The covered CDR3 bases are TGTGCCAGCAGCTTGGCCAGGGGCCAAAACATT. Protein product: CASSLARGQNI. The CDR3, in full, reads CASSLARGQNIQYF.

For this clone: The observed sequence ends 3 residues before the CDR3 terminus, with the missing tail filled in from the germline J gene. The gene calls are TRBV7-6 and TRBJ2-3; TRBD2 matches 8 bases. In germline, CDR1 is SGHVS, CDR2 FNYEAQ. This CDR3 region has 16 residues. V lost 1 base to trimming and J lost 0 bases; unmatched junction nucleotides: 3. CDR3 bases read: TGTGCCAGCAGCTTAGGGACTAGCTTTAGCACAGATACG. Its protein is CASSLGTSFSTDT. From start to end, the CDR3 is CASSLGTSFSTDTQYF.

About this clone itself: The missing CDR3 end, 3 residues past where the read stops, is filled in from the germline J gene. The chain links TRBV6-2 or TRBV6-3 to TRBJ1-2; the D gene is possibly TRBD1 (6 bases). CDR1 and CDR2 from the germline V gene are MNHEY and SVGEGT. Trimming pared 7 bases from V and 2 bases from J, leaving 17 bases between. The CDR3 extends over 15 amino acids. The CDR3 DNA, read in part, is TGTGCCAGCAACTCCCCGACAGGTCGGAACTATGGC. It is translated as CASNSPTGRNYG. The complete CDR3 reads CASNSPTGRNYGYTF.